The 18 T cell receptor beta chains listed next were all sequenced from one sample in a study of blood T cell repertoires in COVID-19. Sequencing used immunoSEQ multiplex PCR; TCRdb keeps in-frame clones, though not all of them. This repertoire shows 200,000 to 300,000 clones, 85% found once; its top ten account for about 6.3%. Material: peripheral blood. Source of these receptors: a woman in her sixties or seventies with active or convalescent COVID-19.

This rearrangement joins TRBV2 to TRBJ2-7, with D possibly TRBD1 on 6 matching bases. This CDR3 region has 12 residues. Germline-derived CDR1 and CDR2 are SNHLY and FYNNEI. The V end lost 6 bases, the J end lost 6 bases, and 12 bases lay between the germline ends. The CDR3 loop reads CASSPEGVEQYF. As DNA, the CDR3 is TGTGCCAGCAGCCCCGAGGGGGTCGAGCAGTACTTC.

The rearrangement uses TRBV19 and TRBJ1-2; D call uncertain. The ends were cut back, 3 bases at V and 4 bases at J, with 9 bases in the middle. CDR3 size: 13 residues. Germline V lookup: CDR1 LNHDA, CDR2 SQIVND (reference sequence). CDR3 region: CASSIWETYGYTF. As DNA, the CDR3 is TGTGCCAGTAGTATTTGGGAGACCTATGGCTACACCTTC.

This rearrangement joins TRBV7-8 to TRBJ2-3; 12 bases map to TRBD2. Trimming cost V 4 bases and J 5 bases; bases outside gene matches: 4. This CDR3 has 15 residues. Germline CDR1 and CDR2: SGHVS and FQNEAQ. CDR3 DNA: TGTGCCAGCAGCTCTAGCGGGGGGGCGAGAGATACGCAGTATTTT. This gives the protein CASSSSGGARDTQYF.

This clone has just one count. The rearrangement joins TRBV28 to TRBJ2-5; 7 nucleotides align to TRBD1. The J segment lost 2 bases and the V segment lost 5 bases, leaving 8 bases of the junction unmatched. This CDR3 contains 15 residues. Looked up from germline, CDR1 is MDHEN and CDR2 is SYDVKM. CDR3 in amino acids: CASSPLGGGQETQYF. CDR3 bases: TGTGCCAGCAGTCCCCTAGGGGGCGGACAAGAGACCCAGTACTTC.

V gene TRBV18 combines with J gene TRBJ2-7, with TRBD1 as a possible D gene (6 bases). Germline CDR1 reads KGHSH; CDR2 reads LQKENI. This CDR3 spans 14 amino acids. V was pared by 3 bases and J by 4 bases, with 13 bases between. In nucleotides, the CDR3 is TGTGCCAGCTCACCGACTCGGGACACATACGAGCAGTACTTC. Translated, it gives CASSPTRDTYEQYF.

The gene calls are TRBV19 and TRBJ2-1; 13 bases agree with TRBD2. J lost 5 bases, V lost 6 bases, and 4 bases had no gene match. In germline, CDR1 is LNHDA, CDR2 SQIVND (reference sequence). The CDR3 is 15 residues long. The CDR3 reads CASRPLAGGDNEQFF. CDR3 DNA sequence: TGTGCCAGTAGGCCACTAGCGGGAGGGGACAATGAGCAGTTCTTC.

This chain uses TRBV18 with TRBJ1-1, with 10 nucleotides matching TRBD1. Germline assignment: CDR1 KGHSH and CDR2 LQKENI. Trimming at V came to 4 bases and at J to 1 base, leaving 3 bases not matched to a gene. This CDR3 region has 15 residues. For the CDR3, the DNA is TGTGCCAGCTCACGGGGGACAGGGGAGAACACTGAAGCTTTCTTT. It translates to CASSRGTGENTEAFF.

The V call is TRBV28, the J call TRBJ2-5; 8 bases align to TRBD1. With 1 base clipped from V and 1 base from J, the junction kept 8 bases outside the gene matches. CDR1 and CDR2 from the germline V gene are MDHEN and SYDVKM. The CDR3 loop spans 17 amino acids. CDR3 nucleotides: TGTGCCAGCAGTTTATTCTCAGGGGGCGTCCCCCAAGAGACCCAGTACTTC. It translates to CASSLFSGGVPQETQYF.

This rearrangement joins TRBV11-2 to TRBJ2-3, with 7 bases identical to TRBD1. The CDR3 is made up of 16 amino acids. Trimming removed 5 bases from V and 2 bases from J; junction bases left unmatched: 10. CDR1 and CDR2 (germline): SGHAT, FQNNGV. In DNA form, the CDR3 reads TGTGCCAGCAGCCGACAGGGCACGCCGTTCACAGATACGCAGTATTTT. Translating it yields CASSRQGTPFTDTQYF.

The J gene is TRBJ1-1, the V gene TRBV10-3; TRBD1 agrees at 8 bases. Germline values: CDR1 ENHRY, CDR2 SYGVKD. CDR3 size: 13 residues. V dropped 6 bases and J dropped 2; count of bases not matched to a gene: 2. In DNA, the CDR3 is TGTGCCATCAGCAGGGGGCCAAACACTGAAGCTTTCTTT. Translating it yields CAISRGPNTEAFF.

The chain carries TRBV9 and TRBJ2-3; D gene uncertain. Trimming took 0 bases from V and 5 from J, leaving 7 bases between them. The CDR3 is 13 amino acids. Germline assignment: CDR1 SGDLS and CDR2 YYNGEE. The CDR3 sequence is CASSVDFGDTQYF. Written as DNA, the CDR3 is TGTGCCAGCAGCGTAGATTTCGGAGATACGCAGTATTTT.

This clone was recorded once. The V gene is TRBV12-3 or TRBV12-4, the J gene TRBJ1-1; 7 nucleotides line up with TRBD1. This CDR3 region has 13 residues. Unmatched junction bases numbered 5, after V lost 1 base and J lost 9 bases. CDR3 amino acids: CASSLEGAWKAFF. CDR3 nucleotide sequence: TGTGCCAGCAGTTTAGAGGGGGCTTGGAAAGCTTTCTTT.

The J gene is TRBJ2-2, the V gene TRBV11-2; TRBD2 matches 8 bases. The length of the CDR3 is 15 residues. After removal of 1 base from V and 5 bases from J, the junction contained 3 bases not matched to a gene. The germline V gene has CDR1 SGHAT and CDR2 FQNNGV. The CDR3 region has the DNA TGTGCCAGCAGCTTAGCGGGACTAGAGACCGGGGAGCTGTTTTTT. Amino acids: CASSLAGLETGELFF. Variable domain in full (rest from reference TRBV11-2 and TRBJ2-2): EAGVAQSPRYKIIEKRQSVAFWCNPISGHATLYWYQQILGQGPKLLIQFQNNGVVDDSQLPKDRFSAERLKGVDSTLKIQPAKLEDSAVYLCASSLAGLETGELFFGEGSRLTVL.

The chain combines TRBV5-1 with TRBJ2-7, with TRBD1 matching 7 bases. V shed 2 bases, J shed 2 bases, and the junction held 4 bases outside the gene matches. The germline gives CDR1 SGHRS, CDR2 YFSETQ. The length of the CDR3 is 14 residues. The chain's CDR3 is CASSFDRDPYEQYF. The CDR3 region has the DNA TGCGCCAGCAGCTTCGACAGGGACCCCTACGAGCAGTACTTC.

The rearrangement links TRBV11-2 to TRBJ2-5; 7 bases are shared with TRBD1. The junction had 7 bases not matched to a gene; V was cut back by 3 bases and J by 9 bases. This CDR3 comprises 13 residues. Germline V lookup: CDR1 SGHAT, CDR2 FQNNGV. CDR3 sequence reads: CASSFPQGVAQYF. The DNA for the CDR3 is TGTGCCAGCAGCTTCCCCCAGGGGGTGGCCCAGTACTTC. The full variable domain, completed using reference TRBV11-2 and TRBJ2-5, is EAGVAQSPRYKIIEKRQSVAFWCNPISGHATLYWYQQILGQGPKLLIQFQNNGVVDDSQLPKDRFSAERLKGVDSTLKIQPAKLEDSAVYLCASSFPQGVAQYFGPGTRLLVL.

This rearrangement joins TRBV5-6 to TRBJ1-5; D is uncertain. V was cut by 0 bases and J by 6 bases, with 7 bases left in between. The CDR3 is 13 amino acids. In germline, CDR1 is SGHDT, CDR2 YYEEEE. DNA for the CDR3: TGTGCCAGCAGCTTGGGCATCGGTCAGCCCCAGCATTTT. Translated: CASSLGIGQPQHF.

The V gene is TRBV24-1, the J gene TRBJ2-3; 11 nucleotides line up with TRBD1. The CDR3 length is 16 residues. Germline trimming cut 4 bases from V and 6 bases from J; bases unmatched to any gene: 8. Germline assignment: CDR1 KGHDR and CDR2 SFDVKD. Written as DNA, the CDR3 is TGTGCCACCAGTGACCCCGGACAGGGGGCACTGGATACGCAGTATTTT. The encoded protein is CATSDPGQGALDTQYF.

The chain has TRBV10-3 and TRBJ1-5; 10 bases map to TRBD1. The CDR3 is 14 residues long. The germline CDR1 and CDR2 sequences are ENHRY and SYGVKD. V lost 2 bases to trimming and J lost 6 bases; unmatched junction nucleotides: 1. This CDR3 is CAISEGQGVQPQHF. CDR3 bases: TGTGCCATCAGTGAGGGACAGGGGGTTCAGCCCCAGCATTTT.